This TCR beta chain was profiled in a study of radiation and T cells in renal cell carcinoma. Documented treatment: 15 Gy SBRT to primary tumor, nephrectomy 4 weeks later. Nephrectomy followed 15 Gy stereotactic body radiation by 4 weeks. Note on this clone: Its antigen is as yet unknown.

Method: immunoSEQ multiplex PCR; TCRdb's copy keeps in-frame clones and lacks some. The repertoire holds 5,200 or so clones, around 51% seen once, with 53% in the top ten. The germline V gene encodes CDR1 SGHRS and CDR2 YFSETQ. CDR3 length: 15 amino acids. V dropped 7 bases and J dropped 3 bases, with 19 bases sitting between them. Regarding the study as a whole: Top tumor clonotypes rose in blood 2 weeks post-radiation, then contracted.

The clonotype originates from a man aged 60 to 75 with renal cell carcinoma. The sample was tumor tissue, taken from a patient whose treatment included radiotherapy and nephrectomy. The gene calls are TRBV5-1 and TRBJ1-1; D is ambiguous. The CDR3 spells CASSLDGNRYTEAFF. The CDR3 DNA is TGCGCCAGCTCCCTTGATGGCAATCGGTACACTGAAGCTTTCTTT.